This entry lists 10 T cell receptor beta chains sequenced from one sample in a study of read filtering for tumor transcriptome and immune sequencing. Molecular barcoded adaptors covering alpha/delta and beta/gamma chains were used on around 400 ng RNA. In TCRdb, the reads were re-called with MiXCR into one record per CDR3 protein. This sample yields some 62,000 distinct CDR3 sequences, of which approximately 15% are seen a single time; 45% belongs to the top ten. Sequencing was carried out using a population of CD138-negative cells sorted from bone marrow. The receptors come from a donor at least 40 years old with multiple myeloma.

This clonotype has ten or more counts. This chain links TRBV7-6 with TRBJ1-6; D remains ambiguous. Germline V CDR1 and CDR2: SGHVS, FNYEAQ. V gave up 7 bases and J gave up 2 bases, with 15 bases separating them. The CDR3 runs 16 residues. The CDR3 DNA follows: TGTGCCAGCATAAACCTCCTACGGCCCTATAATTCACCCCTCCACTTT. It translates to CASINLLRPYNSPLHF.

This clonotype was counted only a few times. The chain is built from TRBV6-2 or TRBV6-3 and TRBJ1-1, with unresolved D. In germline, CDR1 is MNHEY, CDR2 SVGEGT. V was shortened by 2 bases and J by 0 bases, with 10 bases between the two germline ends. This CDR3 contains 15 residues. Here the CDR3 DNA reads TGTGCCAGCAGTTACGGGCCGGAGATGAACACTGAAGCTTTCTTT. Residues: CASSYGPEMNTEAFF.

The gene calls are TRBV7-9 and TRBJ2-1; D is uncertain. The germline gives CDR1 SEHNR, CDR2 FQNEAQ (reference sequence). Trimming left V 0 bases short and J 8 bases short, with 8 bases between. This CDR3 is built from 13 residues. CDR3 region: CASSLASEYEQFF. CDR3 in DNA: TGTGCCAGCAGCTTAGCGTCCGAGTATGAGCAGTTCTTC.

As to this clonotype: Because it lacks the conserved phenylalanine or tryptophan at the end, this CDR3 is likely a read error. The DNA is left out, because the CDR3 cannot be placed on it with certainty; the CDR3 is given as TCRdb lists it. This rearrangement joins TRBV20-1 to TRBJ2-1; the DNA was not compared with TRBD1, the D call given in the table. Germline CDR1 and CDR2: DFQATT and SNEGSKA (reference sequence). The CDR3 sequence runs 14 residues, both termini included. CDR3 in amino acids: CSAPGRSNYNEQIC.

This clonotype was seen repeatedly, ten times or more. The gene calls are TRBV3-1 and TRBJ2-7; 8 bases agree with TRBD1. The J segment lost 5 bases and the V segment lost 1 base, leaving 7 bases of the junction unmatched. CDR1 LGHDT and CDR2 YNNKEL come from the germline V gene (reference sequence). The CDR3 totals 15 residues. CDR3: CASSQVQGARNEQYF. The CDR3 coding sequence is TGTGCCAGCAGCCAAGTTCAGGGGGCTAGGAACGAGCAGTACTTC.

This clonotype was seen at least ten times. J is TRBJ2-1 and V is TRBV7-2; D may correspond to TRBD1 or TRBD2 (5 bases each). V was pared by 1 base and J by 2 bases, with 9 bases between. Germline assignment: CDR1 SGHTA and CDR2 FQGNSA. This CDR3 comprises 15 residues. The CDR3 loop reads CASSLDVGAYNEQFF. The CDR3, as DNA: TGTGCCAGCAGCTTAGATGTGGGGGCCTACAATGAGCAGTTCTTC.

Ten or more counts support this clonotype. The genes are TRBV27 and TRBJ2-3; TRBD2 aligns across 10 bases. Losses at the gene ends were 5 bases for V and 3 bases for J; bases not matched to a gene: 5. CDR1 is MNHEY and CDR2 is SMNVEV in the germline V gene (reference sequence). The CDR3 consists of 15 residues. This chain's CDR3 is CASSPPGLATDTQYF. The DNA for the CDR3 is TGTGCCAGCAGTCCCCCGGGACTAGCGACAGATACGCAGTATTTT.

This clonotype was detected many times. The CDR3 DNA reads TGTGCCAGCAGCTTATTCAGGGAAGAGACCCAGTACTTC. Amino acid sequence: CASSLFREETQYF. The rearrangement uses TRBV7-2 and TRBJ2-5; maybe TRBD1 (5 bases). This CDR3 is built from 13 residues. V lost 2 bases, J lost 3 bases, and 7 bases lay in between. The germline gives CDR1 SGHTA, CDR2 FQGNSA.

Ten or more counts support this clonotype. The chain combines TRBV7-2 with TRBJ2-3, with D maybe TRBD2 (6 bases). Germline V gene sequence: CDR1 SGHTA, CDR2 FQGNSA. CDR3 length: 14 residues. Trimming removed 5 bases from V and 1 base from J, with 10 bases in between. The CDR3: CASSPWRGTDTQYF. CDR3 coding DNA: TGTGCCAGCAGCCCCTGGAGGGGCACAGATACGCAGTATTTT.

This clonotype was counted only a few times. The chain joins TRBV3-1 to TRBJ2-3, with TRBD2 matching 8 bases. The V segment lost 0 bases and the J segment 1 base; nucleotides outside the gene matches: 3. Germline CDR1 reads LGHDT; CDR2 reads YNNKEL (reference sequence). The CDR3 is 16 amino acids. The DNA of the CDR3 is TGTGCCAGCAGCCAAGAGCTAGCGGGTCGCACAGATACGCAGTATTTT. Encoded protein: CASSQELAGRTDTQYF.